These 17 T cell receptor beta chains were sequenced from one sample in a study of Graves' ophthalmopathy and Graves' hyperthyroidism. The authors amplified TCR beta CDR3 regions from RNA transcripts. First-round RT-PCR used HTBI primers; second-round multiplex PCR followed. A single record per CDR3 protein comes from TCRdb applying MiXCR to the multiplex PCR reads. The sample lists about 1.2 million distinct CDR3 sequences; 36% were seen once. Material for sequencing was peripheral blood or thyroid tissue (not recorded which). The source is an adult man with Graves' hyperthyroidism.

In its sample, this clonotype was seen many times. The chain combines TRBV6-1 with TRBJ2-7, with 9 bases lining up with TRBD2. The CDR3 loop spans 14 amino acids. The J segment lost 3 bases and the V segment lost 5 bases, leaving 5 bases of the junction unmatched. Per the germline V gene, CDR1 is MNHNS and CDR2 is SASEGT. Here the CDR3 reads CASSTGTSIYEQYF. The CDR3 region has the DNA TGTGCCAGCAGTACCGGGACTAGCATCTACGAGCAGTACTTC.

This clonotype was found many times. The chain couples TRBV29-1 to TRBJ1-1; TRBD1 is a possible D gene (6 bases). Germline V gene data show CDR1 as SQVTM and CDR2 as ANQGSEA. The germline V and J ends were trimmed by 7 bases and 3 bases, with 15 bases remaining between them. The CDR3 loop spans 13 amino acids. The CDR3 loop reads CSANRARDTEAFF. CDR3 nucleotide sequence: TGCAGCGCCAACAGGGCTCGGGACACTGAAGCTTTCTTT.

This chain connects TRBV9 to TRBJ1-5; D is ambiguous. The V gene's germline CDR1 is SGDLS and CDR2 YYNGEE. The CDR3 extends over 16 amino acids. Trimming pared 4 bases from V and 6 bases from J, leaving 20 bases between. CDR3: CASSRTSTRVGQPQHF. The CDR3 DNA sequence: TGTGCCAGCAGCCGCACCAGTACAAGGGTTGGTCAGCCCCAGCATTTT.

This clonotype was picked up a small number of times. For the CDR3, the DNA is TGCAGTGCTAGACCTCCGGGACAGGGCCGACATGAAGCTTTCTTT. Residues: CSARPPGQGRHEAFF. The chain combines TRBV20-1 with TRBJ1-1, with 9 bases that match TRBD1. The CDR3 is 15 residues long. J was trimmed by 7 bases and V by 2 bases; bases with no gene match: 11. Germline V gives CDR1 DFQATT, CDR2 SNEGSKA (reference sequence).

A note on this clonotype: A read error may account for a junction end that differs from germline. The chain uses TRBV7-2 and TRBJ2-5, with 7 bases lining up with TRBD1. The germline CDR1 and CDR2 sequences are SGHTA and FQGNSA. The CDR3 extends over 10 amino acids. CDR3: CASRELGQDF. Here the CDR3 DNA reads TGTGCCAGCAGGGAACTCGGACAGGACTTC. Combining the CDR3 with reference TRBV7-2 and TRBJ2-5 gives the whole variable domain GAGVSQSPSNKVTEKGKDVELRCDPISGHTALYWYRQSLGQGLEFLIYFQGNSAPDKSGLPSDRFSAERTGGSVSTLTIQRTQQEDSAVYLCASRELGQDFGPGTRLLVL.

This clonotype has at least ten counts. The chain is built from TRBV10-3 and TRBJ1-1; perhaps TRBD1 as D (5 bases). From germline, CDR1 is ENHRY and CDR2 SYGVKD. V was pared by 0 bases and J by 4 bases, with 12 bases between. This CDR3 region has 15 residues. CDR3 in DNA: TGTGCCATCAGTGAGTCGGGGGGTATGGGCACTGAAGCTTTCTTT. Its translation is CAISESGGMGTEAFF.

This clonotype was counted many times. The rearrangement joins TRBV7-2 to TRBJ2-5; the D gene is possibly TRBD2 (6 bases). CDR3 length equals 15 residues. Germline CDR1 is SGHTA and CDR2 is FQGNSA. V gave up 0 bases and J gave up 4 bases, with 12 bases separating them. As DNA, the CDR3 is TGTGCCAGCAGCTTAGCGGGGGGACTTACAGAGACCCAGTACTTC. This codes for CASSLAGGLTETQYF.

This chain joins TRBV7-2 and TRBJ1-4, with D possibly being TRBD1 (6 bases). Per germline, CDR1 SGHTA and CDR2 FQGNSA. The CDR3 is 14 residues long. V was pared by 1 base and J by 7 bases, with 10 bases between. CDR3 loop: CASSLGQGTEKLFF. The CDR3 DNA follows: TGTGCCAGCAGCTTAGGGCAGGGGACTGAAAAACTGTTTTTT. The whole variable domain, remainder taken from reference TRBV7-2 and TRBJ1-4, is GAGVSQSPSNKVTEKGKDVELRCDPISGHTALYWYRQSLGQGLEFLIYFQGNSAPDKSGLPSDRFSAERTGGSVSTLTIQRTQQEDSAVYLCASSLGQGTEKLFFGSGTQLSVL.

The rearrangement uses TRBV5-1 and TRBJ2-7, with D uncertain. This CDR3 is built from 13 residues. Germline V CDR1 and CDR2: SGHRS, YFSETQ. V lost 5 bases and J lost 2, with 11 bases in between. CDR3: CASRDRPTYEQYF. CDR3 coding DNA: TGCGCCAGCAGAGATCGTCCAACCTACGAGCAGTACTTC.

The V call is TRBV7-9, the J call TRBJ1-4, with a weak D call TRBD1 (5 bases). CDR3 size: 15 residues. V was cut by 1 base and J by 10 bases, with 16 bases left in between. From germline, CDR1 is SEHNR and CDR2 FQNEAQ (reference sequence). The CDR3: CASSLVGKSQGKLFF. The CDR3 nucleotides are TGTGCCAGCAGCTTAGTGGGAAAGAGCCAGGGAAAACTGTTTTTT.

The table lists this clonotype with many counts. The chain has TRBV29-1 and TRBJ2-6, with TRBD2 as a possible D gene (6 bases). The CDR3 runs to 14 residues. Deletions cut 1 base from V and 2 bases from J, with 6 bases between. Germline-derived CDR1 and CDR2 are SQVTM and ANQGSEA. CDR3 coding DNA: TGCAGCGTTGAAGCGGGGGCTGGGGCCAACGTCCTGACTTTC. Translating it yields CSVEAGAGANVLTF.

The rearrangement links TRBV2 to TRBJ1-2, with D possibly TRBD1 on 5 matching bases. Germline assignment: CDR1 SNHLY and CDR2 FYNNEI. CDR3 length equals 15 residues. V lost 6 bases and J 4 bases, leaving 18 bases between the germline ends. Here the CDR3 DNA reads TGTGCCAGCAGCGGCCGGGACGCCCGGGGCTATGGCTACACCTTC. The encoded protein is CASSGRDARGYGYTF.

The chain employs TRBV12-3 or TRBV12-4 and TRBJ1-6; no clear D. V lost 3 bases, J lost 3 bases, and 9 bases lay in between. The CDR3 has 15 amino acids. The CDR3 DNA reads TGTGCCAGCAGTTTTAATCAGTTCTATAATTCACCCCTCCACTTT. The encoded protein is CASSFNQFYNSPLHF.

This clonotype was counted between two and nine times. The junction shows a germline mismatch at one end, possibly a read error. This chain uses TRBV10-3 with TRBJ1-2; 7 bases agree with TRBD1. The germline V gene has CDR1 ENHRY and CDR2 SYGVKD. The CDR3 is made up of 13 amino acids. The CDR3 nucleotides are TGTGCCAGCAGTGAGACAGGGATCGCACCCAACACCTTC. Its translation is CASSETGIAPNTF.

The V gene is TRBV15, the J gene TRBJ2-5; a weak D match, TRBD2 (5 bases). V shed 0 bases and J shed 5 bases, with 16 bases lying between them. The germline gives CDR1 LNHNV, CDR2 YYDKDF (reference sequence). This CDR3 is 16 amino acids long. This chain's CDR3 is CATSRDRPATGETQYF. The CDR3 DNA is TGTGCCACCAGCAGAGACAGGCCTGCAACGGGGGAGACCCAGTACTTC.

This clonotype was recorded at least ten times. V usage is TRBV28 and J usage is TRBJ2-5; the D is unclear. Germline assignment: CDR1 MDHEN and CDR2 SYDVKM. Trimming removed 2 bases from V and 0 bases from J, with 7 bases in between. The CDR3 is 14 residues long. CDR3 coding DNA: TGTGCCAGCAGTTTACCTAGGCACCAAGAGACCCAGTACTTC. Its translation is CASSLPRHQETQYF.

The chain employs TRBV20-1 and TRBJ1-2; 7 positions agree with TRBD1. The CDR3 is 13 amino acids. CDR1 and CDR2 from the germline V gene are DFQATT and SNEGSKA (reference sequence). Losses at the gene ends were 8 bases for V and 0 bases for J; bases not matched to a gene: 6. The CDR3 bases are TGCAGTCCTACAGGGGCAGCTAACTATGGCTACACCTTC. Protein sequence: CSPTGAANYGYTF.